This T cell receptor beta chain originates from a study of blood T cell repertoires in COVID-19. Assay: immunoSEQ multiplex PCR; the TCRdb copy retains only in-frame clones and omits some. Of approximately 270,000 clones in the sample, about 80% were seen once. The ends were cut back, 7 bases at V and 0 bases at J, with 12 bases in the middle. The CDR3 contains 14 residues. Germline assignment: CDR1 SGHAT and CDR2 FQNNGV. This clone was observed many times. The J gene is TRBJ1-1, the V gene TRBV11-2; D call uncertain. The source is a person in their 70s with COVID-19, enrolled during active disease. The sample was peripheral blood. CDR3 in amino acids: CASIGVAVNTEAFF. CDR3 DNA: TGTGCCAGCATCGGCGTGGCGGTGAACACTGAAGCTTTCTTT.